Below are 30 T cell receptor beta chains sequenced from a single sample in a study of radiation and T cells in renal cell carcinoma. Sample time point: blood 2 weeks post-SBRT. Stated treatment: 15 Gy SBRT to primary tumor, nephrectomy 4 weeks later. Measured with immunoSEQ multiplex PCR; TCRdb has only the in-frame clones, and not every one. The sample yields about 130,000 clones, more than 75% seen once. The sample here was blood, taken from a patient whose treatment included radiotherapy and nephrectomy. These receptors all come from a woman aged 70-85 years with renal cell carcinoma.

The chain recombines TRBV9 with TRBJ2-7, with 9 bases identical to TRBD1. V trimming: 4 bases; J trimming: 3 bases; junction bases outside the gene matches: 8. Germline V gene sequence: CDR1 SGDLS, CDR2 YYNGEE. The CDR3 loop spans 15 amino acids. CDR3 protein: CASSKSRDRVYEQYF. The CDR3 DNA is TGTGCCAGCAGCAAAAGCCGGGACAGGGTCTACGAGCAGTACTTC.

CDR3 DNA: TGTGCCAGCAGCTTGGGGGGGAACCCTAATGAAAAACTGTTTTTT. This sequence encodes CASSLGGNPNEKLFF. V gene TRBV5-8 combines with J gene TRBJ1-4, with a tentative D call TRBD1 (5 bases). CDR1 SGHTS and CDR2 YDEGEE come from the germline V gene. This CDR3 contains 15 residues. V lost 0 bases to trimming and J lost 3 bases, with 9 bases between them.

Only a few counts were recorded for this clone. The chain recombines TRBV7-2 with TRBJ2-3, with TRBD2 matching 7 bases. The CDR3 contains 15 residues. The trim removed 3 bases at V and 0 bases at J, leaving 3 bases unmatched. Germline CDR1 SGHTA, CDR2 FQGNSA. The CDR3 DNA follows: TGTGCCAGCAGCTTGACTAGCCCTAGCACAGATACGCAGTATTTT. Protein product: CASSLTSPSTDTQYF.

A few counts support this clone. The chain recombines TRBV19 with TRBJ1-5; no reliable D call. Germline V gives CDR1 LNHDA, CDR2 SQIVND (reference sequence). Trimming left V 6 bases short and J 2 bases short, with 11 bases between. The CDR3 runs to 14 residues. In DNA form, the CDR3 reads TGTGCCAGTAGCCCCTCTGGAGGCAATCAGCCCCAGCATTTT. Its protein is CASSPSGGNQPQHF.

The rearrangement uses TRBV18 and TRBJ1-2, with D tentatively TRBD1 (5 bases). CDR1 KGHSH and CDR2 LQKENI come from the germline V gene. The CDR3 is 16 residues long. Trimming stripped 0 bases from V and 4 bases from J, with 15 bases between. The CDR3 bases are TGTGCCAGCTCACCACCTGGCCAGGGATCGGTCTATGGCTACACCTTC. This gives the protein CASSPPGQGSVYGYTF.

J is TRBJ2-5 and V is TRBV9; TRBD2 agrees at 8 bases. Germline V gene sequence: CDR1 SGDLS, CDR2 YYNGEE. Germline trimming cut 4 bases from V and 5 bases from J; bases unmatched to any gene: 7. This CDR3 has 14 residues. The CDR3 DNA reads as TGTGCCAGCAGCCGGGGGGGCATAGGGGAGACCCAGTACTTC. It is translated as CASSRGGIGETQYF.

The rearrangement joins TRBV19 to TRBJ1-1; maybe TRBD1 (5 bases). This CDR3 spans 13 amino acids. Germline loops: CDR1 LNHDA, CDR2 SQIVND (reference sequence). V was shortened by 7 bases and J by 2 bases, with 11 bases between the two germline ends. For the CDR3, the DNA is TGTGCCAGTATCCCCTGGGGCAACACTGAAGCTTTCTTT. Its protein is CASIPWGNTEAFF.

This clone was observed a few times. V gene TRBV7-6 combines with J gene TRBJ2-3; 15 positions match TRBD2. The ends lost 5 bases at V and 5 bases at J; junction bases unmatched: 11. CDR1 is SGHVS and CDR2 is FNYEAQ in the germline V gene. CDR3 length equals 18 residues. This CDR3 reads CASSPGLAGGPEGDTQYF. DNA for the CDR3: TGTGCCAGCAGCCCGGGACTAGCGGGGGGCCCAGAGGGAGATACGCAGTATTTT.

This clone was recorded only once. The chain employs TRBV11-2 and TRBJ1-2, with TRBD1 identical over 8 bases. This CDR3 is built from 14 residues. After removal of 4 bases from V and 5 bases from J, the junction contained 6 bases not matched to a gene. Germline V lookup: CDR1 SGHAT, CDR2 FQNNGV. CDR3 in amino acids: CASSSTGGWYGYTF. The CDR3 region has the DNA TGTGCCAGCAGCTCAACAGGGGGATGGTATGGCTACACCTTC. Full variable domain (missing parts from reference TRBV11-2 and TRBJ1-2): EAGVAQSPRYKIIEKRQSVAFWCNPISGHATLYWYQQILGQGPKLLIQFQNNGVVDDSQLPKDRFSAERLKGVDSTLKIQPAKLEDSAVYLCASSSTGGWYGYTFGSGTRLTVV.

This rearrangement joins TRBV2 to TRBJ1-1; no firm D call. In germline, CDR1 is SNHLY, CDR2 FYNNEI. With 7 bases removed from V and 3 bases from J, the gap between germline ends came to 9 bases. The CDR3 consists of 12 residues. CDR3 residues: CASKGWDTEAFF. CDR3 bases: TGTGCCAGCAAGGGCTGGGACACTGAAGCTTTCTTT.

The chain links TRBV6-1 to TRBJ2-1, with TRBD2 identical over 8 bases. The CDR3 runs 13 residues. Germline CDR1 reads MNHNS; CDR2 reads SASEGT. V was clipped by 10 bases and J by 4 bases; unmatched bases: 6. The CDR3 loop reads CATAGREYNEQFF. For the CDR3, the DNA is TGTGCCACTGCCGGGAGGGAATACAATGAGCAGTTCTTC.

This chain joins TRBV21-1 and TRBJ1-5. TRBV21-1 is a pseudogene segment. The CDR3 is 14 residues long. The DNA of the CDR3 is TGTGCCAACCCCCCGGGATGGGGCAATCAGCCCCAGCATTTT. Translation gives CANPPGWGNQPQHF.

V and J are TRBV15 and TRBJ1-2; 8 bases map to TRBD1. The CDR3 contains 17 residues. The trim removed 0 bases at V and 1 base at J, leaving 7 bases unmatched. CDR1 is LNHNV, CDR2 YYDKDF, per germline (reference sequence). This CDR3 reads CATSRDTGTGLNYGYTF. The CDR3 DNA reads as TGTGCCACCAGCAGAGATACAGGGACAGGACTTAACTATGGCTACACCTTC.

Written as DNA, the CDR3 is TGTGCCAGCAGCTTAGTTCATAAGGGTCCCTACGAGCAGTACTTC. Protein product: CASSLVHKGPYEQYF. The V and J genes are TRBV7-9 and TRBJ2-7; no definite D call. Trimming shortened V by 1 base and J by 2 bases, and 12 bases separated the two germline ends. The CDR3 spans 15 residues. Germline loops: CDR1 SEHNR, CDR2 FQNEAQ (reference sequence).

The gene calls are TRBV6-5 and TRBJ1-6, with 10 bases lining up with TRBD1. The length of the CDR3 is 15 residues. The J segment lost 7 bases and the V segment lost 5 bases, leaving 5 bases of the junction unmatched. Germline CDR1 reads MNHEY; CDR2 reads SVGAGI. The CDR3 region is CASSRDRGTNSPLHF. CDR3 bases: TGTGCCAGCAGTCGGGACAGGGGAACGAATTCACCCCTCCACTTT.

The rearrangement uses TRBV5-6 and TRBJ2-2, with 10 bases lining up with TRBD1. There are 15 residues in the CDR3. Unmatched junction bases numbered 5, after V lost 4 bases and J lost 5 bases. Germline V lookup: CDR1 SGHDT, CDR2 YYEEEE. CDR3 protein: CASSMTGGRTGELFF. Here the CDR3 DNA reads TGTGCCAGCAGCATGACAGGGGGCAGAACCGGGGAGCTGTTTTTT.

This chain joins TRBV25-1 and TRBJ1-4; 8 bases line up with TRBD1. Germline CDR1 and CDR2: MGHDK and SYGVNS. Unmatched junction bases numbered 10, after V lost 2 bases and J lost 5 bases. The CDR3 runs to 17 residues. The CDR3 DNA reads as TGTGCCAGCAGTGAAGGTCGCCGGACAGGGAAGAATGAAAAACTGTTTTTT. Its translation is CASSEGRRTGKNEKLFF.

A remark on this clone: Mismatch with germline at one junction end may stem from a read error. V and J are TRBV19 and TRBJ2-7, with 7 nucleotides matching TRBD2. Germline CDR1 and CDR2: LNHDA and SQIVND (reference sequence). This CDR3 is built from 15 residues. CDR3 region: CGVTNPGGGRYEQYF. CDR3 in DNA: TGCGGGGTTACCAACCCTGGCGGGGGTCGATACGAGCAGTACTTC.

This clone has only one observation. The genes are TRBV2 and TRBJ1-5; D is uncertain. Germline V gives CDR1 SNHLY, CDR2 FYNNEI. The CDR3 is made up of 15 amino acids. V gave up 0 bases and J gave up 0 bases, with 6 bases separating them. Here the CDR3 reads CASSEAAGSNQPQHF. CDR3 coding DNA: TGTGCCAGCAGTGAAGCGGCAGGTAGCAATCAGCCCCAGCATTTT.

The CDR3 reads CASSYSGDNEQFF. For the CDR3, the DNA is TGTGCCAGCAGTTACTCAGGGGACAATGAGCAGTTCTTC. V usage is TRBV6-5 and J usage is TRBJ2-1; D possibly corresponds to TRBD1 (5 bases). The CDR3 is 13 residues long. V was shortened by 0 bases and J by 5 bases, with 5 bases between the two germline ends. Germline CDR1 and CDR2: MNHEY and SVGAGI.

The chain joins TRBV5-5 to TRBJ1-1, with 10 bases identical to TRBD1. CDR3 length: 16 amino acids. The V segment lost 2 bases and the J segment 3 bases; nucleotides outside the gene matches: 7. CDR1 is SGHKS, CDR2 YYEKEE, per germline (reference sequence). The CDR3: CASSFTAGTGDTEAFF. CDR3 bases: TGTGCCAGCAGCTTCACGGCCGGGACAGGGGACACTGAAGCTTTCTTT.

The count of this clone is one. J is TRBJ2-5 and V is TRBV4-2; TRBD1 agrees at 7 bases. CDR1 is LGHNA and CDR2 is YNFKEQ in the germline V gene. V lost 0 bases to trimming and J lost 4 bases; unmatched junction nucleotides: 5. This CDR3 spans 15 amino acids. This CDR3 reads CASSQETGVGETQYF. Here the CDR3 DNA reads TGTGCCAGCAGCCAAGAAACAGGGGTTGGAGAGACCCAGTACTTC.

The chain has TRBV7-2 and TRBJ2-2; 9 positions agree with TRBD2. The CDR3 sequence is 16 residues long. Germline-derived CDR1 and CDR2 are SGHTA and FQGNSA. Losses at the gene ends were 5 bases for V and 4 bases for J; bases not matched to a gene: 8. CDR3 nucleotides: TGTGCCAGCAGCATTAGCGGGGGAACAACCACCGGGGAGCTGTTTTTT. Its protein product is CASSISGGTTTGELFF.

For this clone: Sequence at one end of the junction differs from germline and may be a read error. The chain uses TRBV23-1 and TRBJ2-5; 9 bases align to TRBD1. TRBV23-1 is recorded as an ORF, its role being uncertain. The CDR3 totals 11 residues. DNA for the CDR3: TGCGCCAGCAGTCCTGGTGACAGGGGGGACTTC. It encodes CASSPGDRGDF.

This clone was counted a single time. Other DNA sequences in the sample encode the same CDR3. The V and J genes are TRBV7-9 and TRBJ2-5; a possible D gene is TRBD2 (6 bases). CDR1 is SEHNR, CDR2 FQNEAQ, per germline (reference sequence). The CDR3 has 14 amino acids. V shed 1 base and J shed 5 bases, with 11 bases lying between them. CDR3 nucleotides: TGTGCCAGCAGCTTAGGATCTGGGGGGGAGACCCAGTACTTC. Protein product: CASSLGSGGETQYF.

The chain recombines TRBV19 with TRBJ2-6, with D perhaps TRBD1 (5 bases). Germline values: CDR1 LNHDA, CDR2 SQIVND (reference sequence). The CDR3 is 14 amino acids. Trimming removed 8 bases at V and 4 bases at J, with 12 bases between. CDR3 nucleotides: TGTGCCAGTGCCCCAGGGTTCGGGGCCAACGTCCTGACTTTC. Amino acid sequence: CASAPGFGANVLTF.

This clone was found once. This chain connects TRBV6-5 to TRBJ2-5; no definite D call. This CDR3 spans 14 amino acids. CDR1 MNHEY and CDR2 SVGAGI come from the germline V gene. V was shortened by 0 bases and J by 7 bases, with 12 bases between the two germline ends. CDR3 coding DNA: TGTGCCAGCAGTTACTCGGGGTTTCGTGGGACCCAGTACTTC. Amino acids: CASSYSGFRGTQYF.

The V gene is TRBV6-1, the J gene TRBJ2-7, with D maybe TRBD1 (6 bases). The germline V gene has CDR1 MNHNS and CDR2 SASEGT. Trimming removed 6 bases from V and 0 bases from J, with 15 bases in between. The length of the CDR3 is 15 residues. The chain's CDR3 is CASRARDIGSYEQYF. In DNA form, the CDR3 reads TGTGCCAGCAGGGCGAGGGACATTGGCTCCTACGAGCAGTACTTC.

V is TRBV6-1 and J is TRBJ2-7; D is possibly TRBD2 (6 bases). Germline V gene data show CDR1 as MNHNS and CDR2 as SASEGT. Trimming removed 7 bases at V and 2 bases at J, with 18 bases between. The CDR3 is 15 residues long. The CDR3 DNA reads TGTGCCAGCACCCCGAGGAGGGGTGGCACCTACGAGCAGTACTTC. It is translated as CASTPRRGGTYEQYF.

The rearrangement uses TRBV19 and TRBJ1-5; TRBD1 might be the D (6 bases). The CDR3 runs to 15 residues. The V gene lost 4 bases and the J gene lost 4 bases, with 14 bases spanning the gap. From germline, CDR1 is LNHDA and CDR2 SQIVND (reference sequence). The CDR3 nucleotides read TGTGCCAGTAGTACCTTGACAGGAGATAATCAGCCCCAGCATTTT. It yields the protein CASSTLTGDNQPQHF.